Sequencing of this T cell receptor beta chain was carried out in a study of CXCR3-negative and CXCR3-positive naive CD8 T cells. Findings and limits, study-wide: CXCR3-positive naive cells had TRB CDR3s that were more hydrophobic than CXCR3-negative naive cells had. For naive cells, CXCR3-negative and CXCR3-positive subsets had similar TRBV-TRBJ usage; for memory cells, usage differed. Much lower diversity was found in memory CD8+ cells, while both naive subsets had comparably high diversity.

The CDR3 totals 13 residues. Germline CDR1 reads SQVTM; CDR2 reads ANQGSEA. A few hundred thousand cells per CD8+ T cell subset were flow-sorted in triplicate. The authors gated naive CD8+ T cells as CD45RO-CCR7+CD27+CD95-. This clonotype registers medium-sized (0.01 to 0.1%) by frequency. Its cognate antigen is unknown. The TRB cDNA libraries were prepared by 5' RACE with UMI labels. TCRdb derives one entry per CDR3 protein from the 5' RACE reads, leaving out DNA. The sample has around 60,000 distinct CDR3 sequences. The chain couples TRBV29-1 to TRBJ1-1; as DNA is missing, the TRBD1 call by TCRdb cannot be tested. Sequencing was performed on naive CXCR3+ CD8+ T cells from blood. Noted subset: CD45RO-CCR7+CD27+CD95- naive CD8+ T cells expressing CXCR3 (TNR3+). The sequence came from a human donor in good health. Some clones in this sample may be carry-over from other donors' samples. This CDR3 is CSVRDREGAEAFF.